The sequence of this T cell receptor (beta chain) was determined in a study of patients and donors after allogeneic stem cell transplantation (TCRdb year 2020). Comments on this clonotype: This receptor's antigen is unknown. Base quality data are lacking; no much larger clone is found one base away.

V is clipped by 0 bases and J by 7 bases, and the sequence between their germline boundaries is 5 bases long. Reading from cysteine to phenylalanine, the CDR3 counts 13 amino acids. The read is trimmed to its CDR3 DNA, 39 bases read in frame from base 1. CDR1 SGHRS and CDR2 YFSETQ were looked up in the germline V gene. To prepare the library, RT-PCR was applied. TCRdb records NextSeq 550 as the sequencer. TCRdb applied fastp at Q25 and MiXCR to the public reads, then kept only in-frame beta chains. Duplicate CDR3 protein sequences are folded into a single record with the most common DNA and genes. This sample gives about a million distinct CDR3 sequences in total; 15% to 20% of them show up just once. The biggest ten clones account for around 5.5% of the sample.

This receptor chain uses TRBV5-1 and TRBJ1-6; the D gene lacks a confident call. The sequencing input was blood, either unsorted or a sorted T cell fraction (not recorded which). The clonotype comes from a human donor who was either an allogeneic HSCT recipient or a stem cell or donor lymphocyte infusion donor (not recorded which). It is not recorded whose cells these are; they may come from a transplant donor. The bases read TGCGCCAGCAGCTTGGCAGAGAATTCACCCCTCCACTTT. This gives the protein CASSLAENSPLHF.